This T cell receptor (beta chain) appears in the sequencing data of a study of identical twins. A single record per CDR3 protein comes from TCRdb applying MiXCR to the 5' RACE reads. This table holds 1.5 million to 2 million distinct CDR3 sequences, about 31% found once. This clonotype appeared a few times. CDR1 and CDR2 (germline): MNHNS, SASEGT. The CDR3 runs 16 residues. V was clipped by 6 bases and J by 0 bases, with 15 bases between them. The sequencing sample was made of cord blood. The chain is built from TRBV6-1 and TRBJ1-3, with TRBD1 as a possible D gene (6 bases). The source of this sequence is a newborn girl in good health. CDR3 sequence reads: CASRSPGHNSGNTIYF. The DNA of the CDR3 is TGTGCCAGCAGATCACCGGGACACAACTCTGGAAACACCATATATTTT.